The 5 T cell receptor beta chains in this list originate from one sample, sequenced in a study of control samples from healthy donors and cancer patients. Here immunoSEQ multiplex PCR was the method, and the copy in TCRdb shows in-frame clones only, minus some. The table lists about 84,000 clones, 84% of them singletons. The specimen was PBMCs. These TCRs come from a man aged 55 to 70 with head and neck cancer.

The gene calls are TRBV28 and TRBJ2-5; D not certain. This CDR3 comprises 14 residues. The V gene lost 3 bases and the J gene lost 3 bases, with 11 bases spanning the gap. Germline V gene data show CDR1 as MDHEN and CDR2 as SYDVKM. CDR3 residues: CASSFMSVKETQYF. Written as DNA, the CDR3 is TGTGCCAGCAGTTTCATGTCGGTAAAAGAGACCCAGTACTTC.

J is TRBJ2-5 and V is TRBV3-1 (or the pseudogene TRBV3-2), with TRBD1 matching over 7 bases. The V gene's germline CDR1 is LGHDT and CDR2 YNNKEL (reference sequence). The V and J ends lost 4 bases and 7 bases, in that order; junction bases with no gene match: 15. The CDR3 is 16 residues long. CDR3 bases: TGTGCCAGCAGCCCAAGGTGGGGACAGCCATCCGGGACCCAGTACTTC. This codes for CASSPRWGQPSGTQYF.

The sample holds a few counts of this clone. This chain uses TRBV27 with TRBJ2-7; TRBD2 aligns across 13 bases. The junction had 8 bases not matched to a gene; V was cut back by 6 bases and J by 6 bases. There are 15 residues in the CDR3. The germline gives CDR1 MNHEY, CDR2 SMNVEV (reference sequence). CDR3 DNA: TGTGCCAGCAGCGTACTAGCGGGAGGGCCTTCCGAGCAGTACTTC. Translation: CASSVLAGGPSEQYF.

The rearrangement joins TRBV20-1 to TRBJ2-7, with D perhaps matching TRBD1 (5 bases). Germline V gene data show CDR1 as DFQATT and CDR2 as SNEGSKA (reference sequence). This CDR3 contains 11 residues. V lost 3 bases, J lost 6 bases, and 9 bases lay in between. The CDR3 spells CSARPQGEQYF. DNA for the CDR3: TGCAGTGCTAGGCCGCAGGGCGAGCAGTACTTC.

A note on this clone: Its ends do not fully match the called genes, so a read error is possible. The V gene is TRBV7-9, the J gene TRBJ2-1; D uncertain. There are 12 residues in the CDR3. The germline V gene has CDR1 SEHNR and CDR2 FQNEAQ (reference sequence). Here the CDR3 reads CASSRSFNEQFF. The CDR3 nucleotides read TGTGCCAGCAGCCGATCCTTCAATGAGCAGTTCTTC.